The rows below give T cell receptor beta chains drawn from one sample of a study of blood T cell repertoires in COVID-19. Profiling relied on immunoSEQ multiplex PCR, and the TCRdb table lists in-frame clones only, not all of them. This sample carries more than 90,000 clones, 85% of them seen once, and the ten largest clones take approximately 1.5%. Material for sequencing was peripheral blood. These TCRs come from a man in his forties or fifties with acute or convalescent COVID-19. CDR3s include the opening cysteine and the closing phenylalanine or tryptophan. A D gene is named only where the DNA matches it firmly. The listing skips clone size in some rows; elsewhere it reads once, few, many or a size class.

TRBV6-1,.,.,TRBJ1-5,TGTGCCAGCAGTGAATTGTGGCGGCCCAATCAGCCCCAGCATTTT,CASSELWRPNQPQHF
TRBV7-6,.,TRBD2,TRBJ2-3,TGTGCCAGCAGCTTAGTCGGGGGGGGATCAGATACGCAGTATTTT,CASSLVGGGSDTQYF
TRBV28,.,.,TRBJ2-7,TGTGCCAGCAGCCCGCCCCTCGGTACGAGCTCCTACGAGCAGTACTTC,CASSPPLGTSSYEQYF
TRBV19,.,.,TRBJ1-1,TGTGCCAGTAGTAAGCCCTTCGTATACGGGATGAACACTGAAGCTTTCTTT,CASSKPFVYGMNTEAFF
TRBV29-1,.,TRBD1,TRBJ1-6,TGCAGCTCCTACCGGGACAGGCCTTCACCCCTCCACTTT,CSSYRDRPSPLHF
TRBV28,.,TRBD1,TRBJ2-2,TGTGCCAGCAGTTCGCCTCGGACAGGGGCCTACACCGGGGAGCTGTTTTTT,CASSSPRTGAYTGELFF
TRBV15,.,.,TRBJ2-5,TGTGCCACCAGCAGGAAGACCGGCCTCCAGGGCGGAGAGACCCAGTACTTC,CATSRKTGLQGGETQYF
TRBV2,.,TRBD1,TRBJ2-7,TGTGCCAGCAGACCGGGACAGGGGTCCTACGAGCAGTACTTC,CASRPGQGSYEQYF
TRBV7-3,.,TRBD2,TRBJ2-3,TGTGCCAGCAGCCCCCGGACTAGCGGGGGGGCGCAGTATTTT,CASSPRTSGGAQYF
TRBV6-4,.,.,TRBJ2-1,TGTGCCAGCAGTGAGCGTCCTTCGAAGGAGCAGTTCTTC,CASSERPSKEQFF
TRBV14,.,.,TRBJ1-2,TGTGCCAGCAGCTCTTTTGGGGGGGAAAACTATGGCTACACCTTC,CASSSFGGENYGYTF
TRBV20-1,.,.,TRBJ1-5,TGCAGTGCTAGTAGTGACATTAGCGGGCAGCCCCAGCATTTT,CSASSDISGQPQHF
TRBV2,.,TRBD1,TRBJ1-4,TGTGCCAGCCTTCGGGACAGGGGGCTGTATATAAAACTGTTTTTT,CASLRDRGLYIKLFF
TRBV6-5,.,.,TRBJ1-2,TGTGCCAGCAGTTACTTCCCAGGGAACTATGGCTACACCTTC,CASSYFPGNYGYTF
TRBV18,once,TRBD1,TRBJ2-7,TGTGCCAGCTCAATACGACAGGGGACCAGCGAGCAGTACTTC,CASSIRQGTSEQYF
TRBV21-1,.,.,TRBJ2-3,TGTACCGAAAAGAGCGGGACTTGCACAGATACGCAGTATTTT,CTEKSGTCTDTQYF
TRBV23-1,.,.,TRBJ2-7,TGCGCCAGCATCCCGGACAGATCACCCTACGAGCAGTACTTC,CASIPDRSPYEQYF
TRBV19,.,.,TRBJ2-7,TGTGCCAGTAGTATAGAGGGGGGACTTCGGACCTACGAGCAGTACTTC,CASSIEGGLRTYEQYF
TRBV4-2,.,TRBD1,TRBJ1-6,TGTGCCAGCAGCCAAGTCTCGCCGTACAGGGGGACTCCGGCCCTCCACTTT,CASSQVSPYRGTPALHF
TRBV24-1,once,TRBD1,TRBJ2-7,TGTGCCACCAGTGATCCCGGGACAGGGAACTACGAGCAGTACTTC,CATSDPGTGNYEQYF
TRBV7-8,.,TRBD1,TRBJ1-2,TGTGCCAGCAGCGGCGACAGGGGGAACTATGGCTACACCTTC,CASSGDRGNYGYTF
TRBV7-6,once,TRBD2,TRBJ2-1,TGTGCCAGCAGTGAGCGGGAGGGACTATACAATGAGCAGTTCTTC,CASSEREGLYNEQFF
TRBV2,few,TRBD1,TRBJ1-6,TGTGCCAGCAAAGGGGACAGGGACAATTCACCCCTCCACTTT,CASKGDRDNSPLHF
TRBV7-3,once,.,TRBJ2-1,TGTGCCAGCAGCTTATATGGGGAGGAGCAGTTCTTC,CASSLYGEEQFF
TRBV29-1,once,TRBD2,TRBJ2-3,TGCAGCGTTGAGGTAGCGGGAGAAGCAGATACGCAGTATTTT,CSVEVAGEADTQYF
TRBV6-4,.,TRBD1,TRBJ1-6,TGTGCCAGCAGTGTATCAGGGGGGAATTCACCCCTCCACTTT,CASSVSGGNSPLHF
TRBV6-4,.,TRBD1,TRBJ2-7,TGTGCCAGCAGTGACCGGGACAGGGAGGACGAGCAGTACTTC,CASSDRDREDEQYF
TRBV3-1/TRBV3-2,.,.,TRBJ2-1,TGTGCCAGCAGCTACTACTCCTACAATGAGCAGTTCTTC,CASSYYSYNEQFF
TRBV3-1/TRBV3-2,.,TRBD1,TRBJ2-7,TGTGCCAGCAGCCAAGATTTCCGACAGGGGGCATACGAGCAGTACTTC,CASSQDFRQGAYEQYF
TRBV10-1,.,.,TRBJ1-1,TGCGCCAGCAGTGAGTCGATGAGGGCTGAAGCTTTCTTT,CASSESMRAEAFF
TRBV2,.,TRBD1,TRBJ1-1,TGTGCCAGCAGAAGGGACAGGGGGCCGGAAGCTTTCTTT,CASRRDRGPEAFF
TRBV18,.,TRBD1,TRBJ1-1,TGTGCCAGCTCACCACAAGGACAGGGGGCGCTTGAAGCTTTCTTT,CASSPQGQGALEAFF
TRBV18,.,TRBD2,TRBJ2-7,TGTGCCAGCTCACCGCTAGCGGGATACGAGCAGTACTTC,CASSPLAGYEQYF
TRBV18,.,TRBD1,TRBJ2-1,TGTGCCAGCTCACCGGGACAGGGCTACAATGAGCAGTTCTTC,CASSPGQGYNEQFF
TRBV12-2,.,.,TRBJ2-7,TGTGCAAGTCGACGGCAGGGGCGAAGCTCCTACGAGCAGTACTTC,CASRRQGRSSYEQYF
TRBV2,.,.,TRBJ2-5,TGTGCCAGCAGGTTACTAGTCGGGACCCAGTACTTC,CASRLLVGTQYF